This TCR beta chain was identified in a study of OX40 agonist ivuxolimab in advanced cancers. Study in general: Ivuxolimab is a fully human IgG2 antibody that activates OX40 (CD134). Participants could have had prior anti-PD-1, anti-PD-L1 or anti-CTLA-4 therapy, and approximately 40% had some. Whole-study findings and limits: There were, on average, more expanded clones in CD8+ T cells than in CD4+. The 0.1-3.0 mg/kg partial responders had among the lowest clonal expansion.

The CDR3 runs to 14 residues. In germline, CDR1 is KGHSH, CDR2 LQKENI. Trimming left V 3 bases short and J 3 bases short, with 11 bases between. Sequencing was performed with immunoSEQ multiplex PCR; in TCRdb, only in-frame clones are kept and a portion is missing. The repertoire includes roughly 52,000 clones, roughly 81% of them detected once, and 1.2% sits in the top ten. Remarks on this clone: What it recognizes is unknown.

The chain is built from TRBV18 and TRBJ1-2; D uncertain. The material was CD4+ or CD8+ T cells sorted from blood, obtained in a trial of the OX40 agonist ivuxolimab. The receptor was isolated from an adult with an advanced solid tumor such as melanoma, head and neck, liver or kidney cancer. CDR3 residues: CASSPNPRDYGYTF. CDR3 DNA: TGTGCCAGCTCACCCAATCCCCGGGACTATGGCTACACCTTC. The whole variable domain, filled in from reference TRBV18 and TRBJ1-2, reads NAGVMQNPRHLVRRRGQEARLRCSPMKGHSHVYWYRQLPEEGLKFMVYLQKENIIDESGMPKERFSAEFPKEGPSILRIQQVVRGDSAAYFCASSPNPRDYGYTFGSGTRLTVV.